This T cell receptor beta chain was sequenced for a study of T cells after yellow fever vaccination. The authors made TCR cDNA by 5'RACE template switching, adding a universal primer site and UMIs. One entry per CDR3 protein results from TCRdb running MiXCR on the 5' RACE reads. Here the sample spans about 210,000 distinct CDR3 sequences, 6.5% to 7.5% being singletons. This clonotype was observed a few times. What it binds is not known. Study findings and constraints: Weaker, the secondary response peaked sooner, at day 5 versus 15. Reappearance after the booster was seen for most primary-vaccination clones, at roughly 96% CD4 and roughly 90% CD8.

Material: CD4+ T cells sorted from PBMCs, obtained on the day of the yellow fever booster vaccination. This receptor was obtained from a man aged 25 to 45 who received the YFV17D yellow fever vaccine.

Written as DNA, the CDR3 is TGCAGTGCCGGACAGGGGAACACTGAAGCTTTCTTT. The encoded protein is CSAGQGNTEAFF. This chain uses TRBV20-1 with TRBJ1-1, with 8 positions matching TRBD1. The CDR3 sequence is 12 residues long. Germline values: CDR1 DFQATT, CDR2 SNEGSKA (reference sequence). V lost 6 bases and J lost 1; bases outside the gene matches: 1.